This TCR beta chain was captured by sequencing in a study of blood T cell repertoires in COVID-19. Whole-study context: Sample material is recorded as cDNA or gDNA derived from T cells, B-cell-depleted T cells, or PBMCs.

V shed 4 bases and J shed 0 bases, with 11 bases lying between them. The germline CDR1 and CDR2 sequences are SGDLS and YYNGEE. This CDR3 has 15 amino acids. The data were produced by immunoSEQ multiplex PCR, yet TCRdb's version contains in-frame clones alone and is incomplete. The sample includes 200,000 or so clones, about 90% of them seen just once. The gene calls are TRBV9 and TRBJ1-3; tentative D call: TRBD1 (6 bases). Source material: peripheral blood. This TCR was recovered from a man in his forties with active or convalescent COVID-19. CDR3 in DNA: TGTGCCAGCAGCCCGGGACAACTCTCTGGAAACACCATATATTTT. It translates to CASSPGQLSGNTIYF.